This TCR beta chain was found in a study of somatic mutations in cytotoxic T cells in rheumatoid arthritis. Study overall: Several of the V beta antibody-stained T-cell populations were flow-sorted at nearly 100% purity; V beta1+ cells were among them and were sequenced for TCRB.

CDR1 is SGHAT, CDR2 FQDESV, per germline (reference sequence). The CDR3 loop spans 16 amino acids. V dropped 5 bases and J dropped 0 bases, with 14 bases sitting between them. The data were produced by immunoSEQ multiplex PCR, yet TCRdb's version contains in-frame clones alone and is incomplete. Of around 21,000 clones in the sample, about four fifths were seen once. Study-level results: Between rheumatoid arthritis patients and age-matched healthy controls, CD8+ T-cell clonality showed no significant difference. TRBV07 showed slight underrepresentation in rheumatoid arthritis patients, unadjusted for multiple comparisons.

Of note for this clone: Its antigen is as yet unknown.

The TCR comes from an adult with rheumatoid arthritis. The sample consisted of CD8+ T cells sorted from blood. J is TRBJ2-1 and V is TRBV11-1; maybe TRBD2 (6 bases). The CDR3 bases are TGTGCCAGCAGCCCCCAGGGACTGAGCTCCTACAATGAGCAGTTCTTC. As protein: CASSPQGLSSYNEQFF.